A selection of T cell receptor beta chains follows, all from one sample in a study of T cells in localized non-small cell lung cancer. The assay was immunoSEQ multiplex PCR, and TCRdb's table has in-frame clones only and misses some. The sample lists over 65,000 clones, approximately 84% seen once, with 1.3% in the top ten. This material consisted of peripheral blood, taken before any cancer treatment. These receptors came from a female donor older than 55 with stage I lung adenocarcinoma. CDR3s include the opening cysteine and the closing phenylalanine or tryptophan. The D gene is left open where the match is weak. Expanded clones are given a class, and other clones once, few, many or no size at all.

v_gene	len	j_gene	d_gene	abundance	CDR3aa	CDR3nt
TRBV7-2	15	TRBJ1-5	.	once	CASSFFRNSNQPQHF	TGTGCCAGCAGCTTTTTCAGAAATAGCAATCAGCCCCAGCATTTT
TRBV5-1	16	TRBJ1-2	TRBD1	.	CASSKGQGRANYGYTF	TGCGCCAGCAGCAAAGGACAGGGGAGAGCTAACTATGGCTACACCTTC
TRBV7-3	15	TRBJ1-2	.	once	CASSPNAAGAGGYTF	TGTGCCAGCAGCCCCAACGCGGCGGGGGCGGGGGGCTACACCTTC
TRBV7-2	15	TRBJ1-1	.	.	CASSPRQFSNTEAFF	TGTGCCAGCAGCCCCAGACAATTTTCCAACACTGAAGCTTTCTTT
TRBV6-6	12	TRBJ1-3	.	.	CASSSQVNTIYF	TGTGCCAGCAGTTCACAGGTGAACACCATATATTTT
TRBV11-2	14	TRBJ2-7	.	.	CASSLGLDTYEQYF	TGTGCCAGCAGCTTAGGCCTAGATACCTACGAGCAGTACTTC
TRBV4-2	14	TRBJ2-7	.	.	CASKLARDKYEQYF	TGTGCCAGCAAACTAGCCCGGGACAAATACGAGCAGTACTTC
TRBV25-1	13	TRBJ1-2	TRBD1	few	CASSPTGDYGYTF	TGTGCCAGCAGTCCGACAGGGGACTATGGCTACACCTTC
TRBV7-3	14	TRBJ2-2	.	.	CASSYGPSAGELFF	TGTGCCAGCAGCTACGGGCCCAGCGCCGGGGAGCTGTTTTTT
TRBV7-3	15	TRBJ2-3	TRBD2	.	CASSLLAGSTDTQYF	TGTGCCAGCAGCTTACTAGCGGGGAGCACAGATACGCAGTATTTT
TRBV21-1	13	TRBJ2-7	.	.	CASSKGDTYEQYF	TGTGCCAGCAGCAAAGGGGATACCTACGAGCAGTACTTC
TRBV10-3	14	TRBJ2-7	.	.	CAISDPEITYEQYF	TGTGCCATCAGTGACCCCGAGATTACCTACGAGCAGTACTTC